What follows are 29 T cell receptor beta chains derived from one specimen sequenced in a study of T cell changes during pregnancy in multiple sclerosis. Clones were read by immunoSEQ multiplex PCR, and TCRdb kept only the in-frame ones, dropping some. The data contain roughly 40,000 clones, roughly 94% of them singletons. Sequenced material: peripheral blood, taken in the third trimester of pregnancy. These TCRs come from a female donor with multiple sclerosis, enrolled in a pregnancy study.

V gene TRBV28 combines with J gene TRBJ1-2; D not certain. Germline V gene data show CDR1 as MDHEN and CDR2 as SYDVKM. This CDR3 comprises 14 residues. Trimming cost V 7 bases and J 1 base, with 13 bases left between them. The CDR3 DNA reads as TGTGCCAGCAATACAGTTGGTTTTAACTATGGCTACACCTTC. Translated: CASNTVGFNYGYTF.

The CDR3 protein is CASSLLAGEYNEQFF. The CDR3 DNA reads TGTGCCAGCAGCCTACTAGCGGGAGAATACAATGAGCAGTTCTTC. The chain is built from TRBV9 and TRBJ2-1, with 11 bases that match TRBD2. Germline CDR1 and CDR2: SGDLS and YYNGEE. The CDR3 loop spans 15 amino acids. V was pared by 4 bases and J by 4 bases, with 4 bases of the junction left unmatched.

This sequence joins TRBV30 and TRBJ1-6; D gene uncertain. This CDR3 is built from 16 residues. V shed 2 bases and J shed 14 bases, with 25 bases lying between them. Germline lookup yields CDR1 GTSNPN and CDR2 SVGIG (reference sequence). CDR3 nucleotides: TGTGCCTGGAGTTCTTCGTTCGGTAGCCTGGGGAGATCCCTCCACTTT. It yields the protein CAWSSSFGSLGRSLHF.

The chain has TRBV7-8 and TRBJ1-4; 8 nucleotides align to TRBD1. CDR3 length equals 16 residues. Looked up from germline, CDR1 is SGHVS and CDR2 is FQNEAQ. With V trimmed by 3 bases and J by 5 bases, 8 bases remained unmatched. CDR3 residues: CASSFPWTGQNEKLFF. The CDR3 bases are TGTGCCAGCAGCTTCCCCTGGACAGGGCAAAATGAAAAACTGTTTTTT.

The CDR3 is CASSSGTSGKPPGYEQYF. The CDR3 bases are TGTGCCAGCAGCTCCGGGACTAGCGGGAAACCCCCGGGCTACGAGCAGTACTTC. The V and J genes are TRBV5-4 and TRBJ2-7; TRBD2 matches 13 bases. Germline trimming cut 3 bases from V and 3 bases from J; bases unmatched to any gene: 12. Germline lookup yields CDR1 SGHNT and CDR2 YYREEE (reference sequence). The CDR3 has 18 residues.

This chain connects TRBV13 to TRBJ2-7; TRBD2 matches at 9 bases. This CDR3 comprises 14 residues. With V trimmed by 3 bases and J by 7 bases, 7 bases remained unmatched. The germline V gene has CDR1 PRHDT and CDR2 FYEKMQ (reference sequence). This chain's CDR3 is CASSFPAGGSEQYF. In nucleotides, the CDR3 is TGTGCCAGCAGCTTTCCAGCGGGGGGCTCAGAGCAGTACTTC. Filled out from reference TRBV13 and TRBJ2-7, the complete variable domain reads AAGVIQSPRHLIKEKRETATLKCYPIPRHDTVYWYQQGPGQDPQFLISFYEKMQSDKGSIPDRFSAQQFSDYHSELNMSSLELGDSALYFCASSFPAGGSEQYFGPGTRLTVT.

The J gene is TRBJ1-2, the V gene TRBV7-9; TRBD1 agrees at 10 bases. Per the germline V gene, CDR1 is SEHNR and CDR2 is FQNEAQ (reference sequence). The junction had 9 bases not matched to a gene; V was cut back by 5 bases and J by 6 bases. The CDR3 loop spans 15 amino acids. This CDR3 is CASSPRTGGWNGYTF. The CDR3 DNA reads as TGTGCCAGCAGCCCCCGGACAGGGGGGTGGAATGGCTACACCTTC.

This clone was recorded only once. The chain is built from TRBV29-1 and TRBJ2-7; weak D call: TRBD2 (6 bases). Trimming took 4 bases from V and 10 from J, leaving 17 bases between them. CDR1 SQVTM and CDR2 ANQGSEA come from the germline V gene. The CDR3 is 12 residues long. Written as DNA, the CDR3 is TGCAGCGTTGTGGGCGGGGAACTGGCTCAGTACTTC. As protein: CSVVGGELAQYF.

V and J are TRBV5-6 and TRBJ2-3; D is unresolved. The CDR3 has 12 amino acids. Germline V gene sequence: CDR1 SGHDT, CDR2 YYEEEE. The V gene lost 1 base and the J gene lost 6 bases, with 6 bases spanning the gap. The CDR3 sequence: CASSLLSDTQYF. The CDR3 DNA sequence: TGTGCCAGCAGCTTGTTGTCGGATACGCAGTATTTT.

Notes on this clone: Its ends do not fully match the called genes, so a read error is possible. The CDR3 DNA reads TGTGCCAGCAGCTTAGATAGTGTTCAGGGATACTACGGCTACACCTTC. Translating gives CASSLDSVQGYYGYTF. The J gene is TRBJ1-2, the V gene TRBV11-3, with D possibly matching TRBD1 (5 bases). Germline V gene lookup returns CDR1 SGHNT and CDR2 YENEEA. This CDR3 region has 16 residues.

This sequence joins TRBV28 and TRBJ1-2; no firm D call. This CDR3 has 12 residues. Germline-derived CDR1 and CDR2 are MDHEN and SYDVKM. V lost 6 bases to trimming and J lost 5 bases, with 10 bases between them. As DNA, the CDR3 is TGTGCCAGCAGACCTGAGCTTTATGGCTACACCTTC. Translated, it gives CASRPELYGYTF.

The J gene is TRBJ1-2, the V gene TRBV25-1; 7 positions match TRBD1. This CDR3 has 15 residues. Trimming cost V 4 bases and J 4 bases; bases outside gene matches: 9. Germline V gene sequence: CDR1 MGHDK, CDR2 SYGVNS. The CDR3 protein is CASSVTGPSSYGYTF. The CDR3 nucleotides read TGTGCCAGCAGTGTGACAGGGCCCTCGTCCTATGGCTACACCTTC.

This chain connects TRBV7-3 to TRBJ2-1, with 7 nucleotides matching TRBD1. Germline values: CDR1 SGHTA, CDR2 FQGTGA. The CDR3 length is 14 residues. The V and J ends lost 4 bases and 3 bases, in that order; junction bases with no gene match: 3. This CDR3 reads CASSYSGGYNEQFF. Written as DNA, the CDR3 is TGTGCCAGCAGCTATTCAGGGGGCTACAATGAGCAGTTCTTC.

The chain is built from TRBV9 and TRBJ2-2; 7 bases are shared with TRBD2. Looked up from germline, CDR1 is SGDLS and CDR2 is YYNGEE. This CDR3 contains 16 residues. V dropped 4 bases and J dropped 9; count of bases not matched to a gene: 15. The CDR3 DNA sequence: TGTGCCAGCAGCCCTCCGGGCCGGGGGGATGACCGGGAGCTGTTTTTT. Encoded protein: CASSPPGRGDDRELFF.

The rearrangement links TRBV30 to TRBJ1-6; D uncertain. V was cut by 5 bases and J by 9 bases, with 17 bases left in between. The CDR3 has 14 amino acids. Per germline, CDR1 GTSNPN and CDR2 SVGIG (reference sequence). The CDR3 reads CAWESDFPGSPLHF. In DNA, the CDR3 is TGTGCCTGGGAATCGGACTTTCCCGGTTCACCCCTCCACTTT.

The chain recombines TRBV27 with TRBJ2-1, with 10 bases lining up with TRBD2. The germline V gene has CDR1 MNHEY and CDR2 SMNVEV (reference sequence). CDR3 length equals 15 residues. V was pared by 6 bases and J by 4 bases, with 6 bases of the junction left unmatched. As DNA, the CDR3 is TGTGCCAGCAGCCTGGGACTAGCGAAATACAATGAGCAGTTCTTC. Its translation is CASSLGLAKYNEQFF.

This CDR3 reads CASSARVLAGGHTDTQYF. The CDR3 region has the DNA TGTGCCAGCAGCGCCCGAGTGCTAGCGGGAGGGCACACAGATACGCAGTATTTT. The chain is built from TRBV7-3 and TRBJ2-3; 12 nucleotides match TRBD2. Germline lookup yields CDR1 SGHTA and CDR2 FQGTGA. The junction had 11 bases not matched to a gene; V was cut back by 5 bases and J by 2 bases. The CDR3 length is 18 residues.

This clone was found once. V is TRBV28 and J is TRBJ2-5; TRBD2 might be the D (6 bases). This CDR3 region has 15 residues. Trimming shortened V by 6 bases and J by 5 bases, and 19 bases separated the two germline ends. The germline CDR1 and CDR2 sequences are MDHEN and SYDVKM. CDR3 loop: CASREMRAGRETQYF. The CDR3 bases are TGTGCCAGCAGGGAGATGCGAGCGGGCCGCGAGACCCAGTACTTC.

This clone appeared a single time. V usage is TRBV29-1 and J usage is TRBJ2-7; 7 positions agree with TRBD1. CDR1 and CDR2 (germline): SQVTM, ANQGSEA. V lost 5 bases and J lost 7; bases outside the gene matches: 11. This CDR3 is built from 13 residues. This CDR3 reads CSVTSTGVWEQYF. The CDR3 DNA is TGCAGCGTTACATCAACAGGGGTATGGGAGCAGTACTTC.

This chain joins TRBV4-3 and TRBJ2-1; no clear D gene. The V end lost 0 bases, the J end lost 0 bases, and 12 bases lay between the germline ends. CDR1 is LGHNA, CDR2 YSLEER, per germline. The CDR3 covers 17 residues. The CDR3 coding sequence is TGCGCCAGCAGCCAAGAGAGGTTCCTGAGCTCCTACAATGAGCAGTTCTTC. Translated: CASSQERFLSSYNEQFF.

This clone was seen only a few times. The chain is built from TRBV6-4 and TRBJ2-1; 10 positions agree with TRBD2. This CDR3 comprises 14 residues. CDR1 and CDR2 from the germline V gene are MRHNA and SNTAGT. V lost 2 bases and J lost 10; bases outside the gene matches: 5. The CDR3 loop reads CASSDGTSAREQFF. The DNA of the CDR3 is TGTGCCAGCAGTGACGGGACTAGCGCACGGGAGCAGTTCTTC.

This chain uses TRBV10-3 with TRBJ2-3; a possible D gene is TRBD1 (6 bases). Between the trimmed V and J ends, which lost 6 bases and 3 bases, there was a span of 25 bases. Germline V gene lookup returns CDR1 ENHRY and CDR2 SYGVKD. The CDR3 has 18 amino acids. The CDR3 reads CAISRTGIAMNMTDTQYF. The CDR3 coding sequence is TGTGCCATCAGCCGCACAGGGATCGCCATGAACATGACAGATACGCAGTATTTT.

This clone was detected once. V gene TRBV5-6 combines with J gene TRBJ1-3, with a weak D call TRBD1 (6 bases). Germline V gene sequence: CDR1 SGHDT, CDR2 YYEEEE. The CDR3 has 15 residues. Trimming took 0 bases from V and 9 from J, leaving 16 bases between them. CDR3 sequence (DNA): TGTGCCAGCAGCTTGGCAGGCCAGGGGAAAGGCACCATATATTTT. Encoded protein: CASSLAGQGKGTIYF.

The chain is built from TRBV29-1 and TRBJ2-7; D call uncertain. This CDR3 has 14 residues. Germline assignment: CDR1 SQVTM and CDR2 ANQGSEA. Trimming shortened V by 1 base and J by 2 bases, and 12 bases separated the two germline ends. CDR3 in amino acids: CSVEVDRVPYEQYF. The CDR3 nucleotides read TGCAGCGTTGAAGTCGACCGGGTACCCTACGAGCAGTACTTC.

For the CDR3, the DNA is TGTGCCAGCAGCTTAGAGTGGGGAGTAGGTGGTGCTAGCACAGATACGCAGTATTTT. It encodes CASSLEWGVGGASTDTQYF. The chain joins TRBV7-9 to TRBJ2-3; tentative D call: TRBD2 (5 bases). Germline values: CDR1 SEHNR, CDR2 FQNEAQ (reference sequence). CDR3 length: 19 residues. The ends were cut back, 1 base at V and 0 bases at J, with 20 bases in the middle.

This clone was seen only once. CDR3 region: CASSPRGTLNTEAFF. The CDR3, as DNA: TGTGCCAGCAGCCCGCGTGGGACTTTGAACACTGAAGCTTTCTTT. The rearrangement joins TRBV7-6 to TRBJ1-1; D possibly corresponds to TRBD1 (5 bases). The V end was cut by 5 bases, the J end by 0 bases, with 13 bases between. Germline V CDR1 and CDR2: SGHVS, FNYEAQ. This CDR3 is 15 amino acids long. Supplemented by reference TRBV7-6 and TRBJ1-1, the full variable domain reads GAGVSQSPRYKVTKRGQDVALRCDPISGHVSLYWYRQALGQGPEFLTYFNYEAQQDKSGLPNDRFSAERPEGSISTLTIQRTEQRDSAMYRCASSPRGTLNTEAFFGQGTRLTVV.

The J gene is TRBJ2-2, the V gene TRBV7-3; 16 nucleotides match TRBD2. V shed 5 bases and J 4 bases; nucleotides not matched to a gene: 10. The CDR3 is made up of 19 amino acids. CDR1 is SGHTA and CDR2 is FQGTGA in the germline V gene. CDR3: CASSARGLAGGRGTGELFF. As DNA, the CDR3 is TGTGCCAGCAGCGCTAGGGGACTAGCGGGGGGGCGTGGCACCGGGGAGCTGTTTTTT. Full variable domain (outside the CDR3, taken from reference TRBV7-3 and TRBJ2-2): GAGVSQTPSNKVTEKGKYVELRCDPISGHTALYWYRQSLGQGPEFLIYFQGTGAADDSGLPNDRFFAVRPEGSVSTLKIQRTERGDSAVYLCASSARGLAGGRGTGELFFGEGSRLTVL.

The sample holds a few counts of this clone. The chain combines TRBV5-1 with TRBJ2-2, with 10 bases that match TRBD1. The CDR3 consists of 15 residues. Per germline, CDR1 SGHRS and CDR2 YFSETQ. V trimming: 4 bases; J trimming: 6 bases; junction bases outside the gene matches: 6. The CDR3 DNA reads TGCGCCAGCAGCCGGGACAGGGGTAATGCCGGGGAGCTGTTTTTT. This codes for CASSRDRGNAGELFF.

The chain employs TRBV2 and TRBJ2-1, with D possibly matching TRBD1 (6 bases). With 3 bases removed from V and 3 bases from J, the gap between germline ends came to 15 bases. This CDR3 spans 16 amino acids. Germline V gene lookup returns CDR1 SNHLY and CDR2 FYNNEI. The CDR3 loop is CASSDVGDIYYNEQFF. In nucleotides, the CDR3 is TGTGCCAGCAGTGATGTTGGGGACATCTACTACAATGAGCAGTTCTTC.